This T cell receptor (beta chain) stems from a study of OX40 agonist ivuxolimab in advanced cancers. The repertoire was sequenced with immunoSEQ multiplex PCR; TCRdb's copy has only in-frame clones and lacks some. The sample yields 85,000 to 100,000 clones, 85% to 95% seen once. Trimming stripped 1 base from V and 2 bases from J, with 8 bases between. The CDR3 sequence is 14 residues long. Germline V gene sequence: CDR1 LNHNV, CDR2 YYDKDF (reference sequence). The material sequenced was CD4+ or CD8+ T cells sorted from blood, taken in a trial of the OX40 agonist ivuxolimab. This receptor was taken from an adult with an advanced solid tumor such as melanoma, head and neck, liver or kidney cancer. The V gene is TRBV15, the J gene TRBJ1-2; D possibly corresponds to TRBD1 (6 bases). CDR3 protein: CATSRGQGNYGYTF. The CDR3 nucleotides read TGTGCCACCAGCAGAGGGCAGGGGAACTATGGCTACACCTTC.